These T cell receptor beta chains were read from a single sample in a study of blood T cells in healthy people across ages. Using its own MiXCR run on the 5' RACE reads, TCRdb lists one record per CDR3 protein. Of some 760,000 distinct CDR3 sequences in the sample, around 25% were seen once. This sample also belongs to another study, concerning T cells of mothers and their children.

Sequencing was done on a sample of blood. These receptors originate from a boy aged 5 to 17 in good health. CDR3s include the opening cysteine and the closing phenylalanine or tryptophan. D genes are given only for firm matches. Rows may omit the clone size; those that give it use once, few, many or a size class.

V	D	size	J	DNA	CDR3
TRBV9	TRBD2	.	TRBJ2-2	TGTGCCAGCAGCCCCAGACTAGCGGGAGTGCCCGGGGAGCTGTTTTTT	CASSPRLAGVPGELFF
TRBV6-5	.	few	TRBJ1-3	TGTGCCAGCAGTTACGCGGTCTCTGGAAACACCATATATTTT	CASSYAVSGNTIYF
TRBV5-1	TRBD2	.	TRBJ2-1	TGCGCCAGCAGCTTCGGGGAGGGCAATGAGCAGTTCTTC	CASSFGEGNEQFF
TRBV10-3	.	.	TRBJ2-5	TGTGCCATCAGTGAGTCCCGCGAGGGGCCCACAGAGACCCAGTACTTC	CAISESREGPTETQYF
TRBV6-4	.	.	TRBJ2-1	TGTGCCAGCAGTGACGGAGTATTCAATGAGCAGTTCTTC	CASSDGVFNEQFF
TRBV9	.	few	TRBJ1-3	TGTGCCAGCAGCTGGCGCGGGGGGGCAAGCTCTGGAAACACCATATATTTT	CASSWRGGASSGNTIYF
TRBV24-1	.	few	TRBJ2-1	TGTGCCACCAGTGATTTGGGGAATGAGCAGTTCTTC	CATSDLGNEQFF
TRBV7-2	TRBD2	few	TRBJ2-3	TGTGCCAGCAGCGTAGTGGGGCGGGAGGGAGATACGCAGTATTTT	CASSVVGREGDTQYF
TRBV4-3	.	.	TRBJ1-2	TGCGCCAGCAGCCAAGGGGATTTCGATGGCTACACCTTC	CASSQGDFDGYTF
TRBV20-1	.	.	TRBJ2-3	TGCAGTGCCCAGATCGGGTTTAGCACAGATACGCAGTATTTT	CSAQIGFSTDTQYF
TRBV29-1	TRBD2	many	TRBJ2-5	TGCAGCGTAACCCCTCAGGCGGGAGGGCCGGGGGAGACCCAGTACTTC	CSVTPQAGGPGETQYF
TRBV6-5	.	few	TRBJ2-2	TGTGCCAGCAGATTCTTTACCACCGGGGAGCTGTTTTTT	CASRFFTTGELFF
TRBV5-1	TRBD2	once	TRBJ2-1	TGCGCCAGCAGCTTATCCGGGACTAGCTACAATGGGCAGTTCTTC	CASSLSGTSYNGQFF
TRBV24-1	.	.	TRBJ1-1	TGTGCCTCCAGTGAGCAGGGGGAAGCTTTCTTT	CASSEQGEAFF
TRBV7-9	TRBD1	.	TRBJ1-4	TGTGCCAGCACCCCCGGGGACAGTCAGAATGAAAAACTGTTTTTT	CASTPGDSQNEKLFF
TRBV3-1	TRBD1	few	TRBJ1-5	TGTGCCAGCAGCCAGGGACAGTATCAGCCCCAGCATTTT	CASSQGQYQPQHF
TRBV29-1	.	few	TRBJ2-1	TGCAGCGTTGACTACGTAGCTGGGGGACCAAATGAGCAGTTCTTC	CSVDYVAGGPNEQFF
TRBV29-1	TRBD1	.	TRBJ2-2	TGCAGCGGGAGACAGGGGTCAGACACCGGGGAGCTGTTTTTT	CSGRQGSDTGELFF
TRBV12-3/TRBV12-4	.	few	TRBJ1-2	TGTGCCAGCAGTTTCAGCAGGGTGGATGGCTACACCTTC	CASSFSRVDGYTF
TRBV4-1	.	few	TRBJ2-2	TGCGCCAGCAGCCAAGGGCGGATTACGAACACCGGGGAGCTGTTTTTT	CASSQGRITNTGELFF